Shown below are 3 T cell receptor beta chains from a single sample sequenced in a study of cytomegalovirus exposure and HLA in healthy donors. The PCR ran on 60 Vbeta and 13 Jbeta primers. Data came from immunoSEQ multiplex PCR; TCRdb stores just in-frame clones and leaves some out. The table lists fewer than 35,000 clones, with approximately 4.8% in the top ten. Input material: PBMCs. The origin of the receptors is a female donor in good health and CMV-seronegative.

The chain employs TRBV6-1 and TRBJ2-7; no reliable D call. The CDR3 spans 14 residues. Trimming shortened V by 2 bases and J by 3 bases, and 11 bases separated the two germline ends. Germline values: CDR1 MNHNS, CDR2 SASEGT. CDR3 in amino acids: CASSENNRRYEQYF. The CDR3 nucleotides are TGTGCCAGCAGTGAAAACAACAGACGCTACGAGCAGTACTTC.

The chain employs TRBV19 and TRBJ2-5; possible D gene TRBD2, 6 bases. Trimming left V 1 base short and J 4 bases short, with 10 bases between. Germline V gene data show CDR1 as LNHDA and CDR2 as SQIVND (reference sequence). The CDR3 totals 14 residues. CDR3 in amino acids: CASSIGRDGETQYF. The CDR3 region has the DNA TGTGCCAGTAGTATAGGGAGGGACGGAGAGACCCAGTACTTC.

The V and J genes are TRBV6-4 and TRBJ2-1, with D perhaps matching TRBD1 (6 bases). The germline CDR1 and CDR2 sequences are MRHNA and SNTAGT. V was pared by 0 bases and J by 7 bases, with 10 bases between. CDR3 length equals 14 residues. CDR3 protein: CASSDSPGVNEQFF. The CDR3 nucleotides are TGTGCCAGCAGTGACTCCCCAGGGGTGAATGAGCAGTTCTTC.